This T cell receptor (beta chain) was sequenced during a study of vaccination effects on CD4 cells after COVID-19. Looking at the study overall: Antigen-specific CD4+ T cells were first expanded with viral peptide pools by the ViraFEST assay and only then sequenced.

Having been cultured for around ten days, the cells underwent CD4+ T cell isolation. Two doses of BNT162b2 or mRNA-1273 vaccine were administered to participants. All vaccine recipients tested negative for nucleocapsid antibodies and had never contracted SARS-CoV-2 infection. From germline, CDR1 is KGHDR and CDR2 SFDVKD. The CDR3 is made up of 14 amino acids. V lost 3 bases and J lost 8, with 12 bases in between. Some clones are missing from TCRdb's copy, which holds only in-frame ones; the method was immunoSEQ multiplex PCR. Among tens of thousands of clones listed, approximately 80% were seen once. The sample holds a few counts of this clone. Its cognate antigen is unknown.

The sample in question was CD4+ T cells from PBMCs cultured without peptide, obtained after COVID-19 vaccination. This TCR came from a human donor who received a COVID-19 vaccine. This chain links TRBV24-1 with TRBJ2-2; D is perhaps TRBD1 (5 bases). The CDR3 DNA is TGTGCCACCAGTGATCAAACGACAGTAGGGGAGCTGTTTTTT. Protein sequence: CATSDQTTVGELFF.